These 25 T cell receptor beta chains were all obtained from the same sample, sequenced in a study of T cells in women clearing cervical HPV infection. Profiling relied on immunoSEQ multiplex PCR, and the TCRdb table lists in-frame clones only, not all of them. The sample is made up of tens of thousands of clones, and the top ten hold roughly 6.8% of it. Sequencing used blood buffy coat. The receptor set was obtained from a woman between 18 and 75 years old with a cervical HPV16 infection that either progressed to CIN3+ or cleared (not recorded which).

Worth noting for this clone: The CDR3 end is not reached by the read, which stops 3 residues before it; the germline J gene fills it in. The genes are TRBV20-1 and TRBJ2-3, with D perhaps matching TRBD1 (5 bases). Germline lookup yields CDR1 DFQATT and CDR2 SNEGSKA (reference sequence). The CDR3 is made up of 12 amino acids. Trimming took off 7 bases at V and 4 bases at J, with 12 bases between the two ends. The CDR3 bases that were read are TGCAGTGTGGGCCTGGGGCCAGATACG. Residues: CSVGLGPDT. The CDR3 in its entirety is CSVGLGPDTQYF.

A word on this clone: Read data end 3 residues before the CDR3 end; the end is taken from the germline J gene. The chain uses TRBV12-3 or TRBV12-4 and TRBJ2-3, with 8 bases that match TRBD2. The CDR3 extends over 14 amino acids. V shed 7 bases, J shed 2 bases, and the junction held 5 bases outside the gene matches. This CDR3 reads CASTRGGFTDTQYF. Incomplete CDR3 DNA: TGTGCCAGCACCCGGGGGGGCTTCACAGATACG.

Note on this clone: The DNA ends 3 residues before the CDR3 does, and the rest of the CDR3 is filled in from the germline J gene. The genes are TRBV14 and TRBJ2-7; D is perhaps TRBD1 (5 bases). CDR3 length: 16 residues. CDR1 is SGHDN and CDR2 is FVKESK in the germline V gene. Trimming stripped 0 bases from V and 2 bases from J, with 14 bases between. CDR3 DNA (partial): TGTGCCAGCAGCCAAGATCTGGCAGGGCGGACCTACGAG. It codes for CASSQDLAGRTYE. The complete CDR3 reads CASSQDLAGRTYEQYF. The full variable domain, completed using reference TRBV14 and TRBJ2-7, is EAGVTQFPSHSVIEKGQTVTLRCDPISGHDNLYWYRRVMGKEIKFLLHFVKESKQDESGMPNNRFLAERTGGTYSTLKVQPAELEDSGVYFCASSQDLAGRTYEQYFGPGTRLTVT.

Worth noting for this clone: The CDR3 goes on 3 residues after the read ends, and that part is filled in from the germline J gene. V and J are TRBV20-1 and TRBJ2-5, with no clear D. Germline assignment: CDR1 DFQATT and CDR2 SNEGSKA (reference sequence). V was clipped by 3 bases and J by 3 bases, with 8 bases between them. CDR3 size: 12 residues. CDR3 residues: CSASKEEETQYF. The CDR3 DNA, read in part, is TGCAGTGCTAGTAAAGAGGAAGAGACC.

The covered CDR3 bases are TGTGCCTGGTCGGGTGACAGTGCCGGGGAG. It encodes CAWSGDSAGE. The CDR3 in full is CAWSGDSAGELFF. The genes are TRBV30 and TRBJ2-2; possible D gene TRBD1, 5 bases. The observed sequence ends 3 residues before the CDR3 terminus, with the missing tail filled in from the germline J gene. Trimming shortened V by 5 bases and J by 6 bases, and 13 bases separated the two germline ends. The CDR3 extends over 13 amino acids. Germline values: CDR1 GTSNPN, CDR2 SVGIG (reference sequence).

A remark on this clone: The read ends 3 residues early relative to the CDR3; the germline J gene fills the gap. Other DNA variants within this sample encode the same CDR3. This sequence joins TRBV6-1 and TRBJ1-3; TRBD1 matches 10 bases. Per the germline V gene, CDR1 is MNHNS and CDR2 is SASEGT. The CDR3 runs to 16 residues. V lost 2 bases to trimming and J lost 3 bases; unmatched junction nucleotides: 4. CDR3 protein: CASSEPGQGIGNTIYF. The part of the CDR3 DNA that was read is TGTGCCAGCAGTGAACCGGGACAGGGGATTGGAAACACC.

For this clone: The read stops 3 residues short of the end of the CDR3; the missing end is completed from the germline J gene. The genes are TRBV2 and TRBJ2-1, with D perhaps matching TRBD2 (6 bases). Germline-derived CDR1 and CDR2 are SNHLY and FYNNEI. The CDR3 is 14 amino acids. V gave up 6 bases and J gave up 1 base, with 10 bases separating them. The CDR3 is CASRDYRSYNEQFF. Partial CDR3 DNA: TGTGCCAGCAGGGACTACCGGTCCTACAATGAG.

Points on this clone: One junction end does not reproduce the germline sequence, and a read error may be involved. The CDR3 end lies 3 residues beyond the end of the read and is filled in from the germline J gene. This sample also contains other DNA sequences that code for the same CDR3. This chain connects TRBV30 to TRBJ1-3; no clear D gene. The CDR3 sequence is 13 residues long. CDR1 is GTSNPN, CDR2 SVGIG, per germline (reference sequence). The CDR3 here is CAWSTGSGNTIYF. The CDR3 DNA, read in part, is TGTGCCTGGAGTACGGGTTCTGGAAACACA.

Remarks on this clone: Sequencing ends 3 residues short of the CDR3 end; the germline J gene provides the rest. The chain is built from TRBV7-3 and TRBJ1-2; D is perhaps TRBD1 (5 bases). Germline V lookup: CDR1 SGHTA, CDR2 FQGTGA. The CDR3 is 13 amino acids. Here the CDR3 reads CASSGGAGEGYTF. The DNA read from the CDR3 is TGTGCCAGCAGCGGTGGGGCGGGGGAAGGC.

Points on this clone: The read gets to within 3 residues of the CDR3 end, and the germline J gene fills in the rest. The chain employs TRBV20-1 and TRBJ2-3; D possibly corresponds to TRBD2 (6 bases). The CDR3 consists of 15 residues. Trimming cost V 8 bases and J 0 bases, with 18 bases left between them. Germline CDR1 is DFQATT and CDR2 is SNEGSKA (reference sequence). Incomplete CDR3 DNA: TGCAGTCGGACGAGGCGGGGTGCTAGCACAGATACG. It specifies CSRTRRGASTDT. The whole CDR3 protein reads CSRTRRGASTDTQYF.

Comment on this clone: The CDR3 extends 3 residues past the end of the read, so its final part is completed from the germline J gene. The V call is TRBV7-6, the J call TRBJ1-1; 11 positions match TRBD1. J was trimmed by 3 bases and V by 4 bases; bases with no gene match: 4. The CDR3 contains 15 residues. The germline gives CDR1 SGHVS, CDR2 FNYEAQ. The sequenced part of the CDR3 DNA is TGTGCCAGCAGCTCCGGACAGGGGGCGCACACTGAA. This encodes CASSSGQGAHTE. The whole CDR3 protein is CASSSGQGAHTEAFF.

CDR3 region: CASSPGTSADTQYF. The DNA read from the CDR3 is TGTGCCAGCAGCCCCGGGACTAGCGCAGATACG. The V gene is TRBV11-1, the J gene TRBJ2-3; 10 positions match TRBD2. The missing CDR3 end, 3 residues past where the read stops, is filled in from the germline J gene. J was trimmed by 4 bases and V by 5 bases; bases with no gene match: 3. The CDR3 has 14 residues. Germline assignment: CDR1 SGHAT and CDR2 FQDESV (reference sequence).

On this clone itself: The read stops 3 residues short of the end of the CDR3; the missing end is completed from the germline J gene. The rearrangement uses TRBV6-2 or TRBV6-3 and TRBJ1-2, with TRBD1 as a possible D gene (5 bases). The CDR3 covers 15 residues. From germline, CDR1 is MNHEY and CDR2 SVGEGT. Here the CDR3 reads CAVGLAGFSTDTYTF. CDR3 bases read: TGTGCCGTGGGACTAGCGGGCTTTAGCACAGATACC.

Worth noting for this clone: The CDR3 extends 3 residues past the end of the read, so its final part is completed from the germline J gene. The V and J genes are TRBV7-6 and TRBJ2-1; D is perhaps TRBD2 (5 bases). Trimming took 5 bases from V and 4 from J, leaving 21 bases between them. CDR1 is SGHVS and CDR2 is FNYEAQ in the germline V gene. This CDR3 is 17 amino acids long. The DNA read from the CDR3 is TGTGCCAGCAGCGGAGAGAGGGTCGCCAGACGGTACAATGAG. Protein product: CASSGERVARRYNE. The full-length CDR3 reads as CASSGERVARRYNEQFF.

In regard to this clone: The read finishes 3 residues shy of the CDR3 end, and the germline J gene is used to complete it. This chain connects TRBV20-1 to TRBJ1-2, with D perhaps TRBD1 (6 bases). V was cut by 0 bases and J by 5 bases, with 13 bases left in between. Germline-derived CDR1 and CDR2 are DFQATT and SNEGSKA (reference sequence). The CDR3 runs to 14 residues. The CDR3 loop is CSARDEDSPYGYTF. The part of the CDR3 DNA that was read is TGCAGTGCTAGAGATGAGGACAGTCCTTATGGC.

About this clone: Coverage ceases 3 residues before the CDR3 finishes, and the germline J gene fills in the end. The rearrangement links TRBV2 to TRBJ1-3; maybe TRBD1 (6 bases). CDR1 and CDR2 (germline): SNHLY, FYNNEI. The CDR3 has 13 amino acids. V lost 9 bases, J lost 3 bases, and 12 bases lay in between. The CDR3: CARQGTNGNTIYF. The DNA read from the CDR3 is TGTGCCAGACAGGGAACAAATGGAAACACC.

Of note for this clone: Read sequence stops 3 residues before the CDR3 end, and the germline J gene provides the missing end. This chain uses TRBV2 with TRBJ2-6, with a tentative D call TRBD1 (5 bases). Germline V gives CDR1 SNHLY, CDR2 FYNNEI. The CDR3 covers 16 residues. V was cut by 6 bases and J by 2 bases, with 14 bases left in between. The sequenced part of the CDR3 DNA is TGTGCCAGCAGAAGGGGCCTTAGGACTGGGGCCAACGTC. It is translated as CASRRGLRTGANV. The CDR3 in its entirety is CASRRGLRTGANVLTF.

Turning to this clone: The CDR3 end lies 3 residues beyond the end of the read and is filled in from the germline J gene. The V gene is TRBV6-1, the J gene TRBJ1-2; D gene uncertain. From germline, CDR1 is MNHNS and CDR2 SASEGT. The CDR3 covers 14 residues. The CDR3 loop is CASSASGSSYDYTF. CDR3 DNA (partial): TGTGCCAGCAGTGCATCGGGGAGCTCCTACGAC.

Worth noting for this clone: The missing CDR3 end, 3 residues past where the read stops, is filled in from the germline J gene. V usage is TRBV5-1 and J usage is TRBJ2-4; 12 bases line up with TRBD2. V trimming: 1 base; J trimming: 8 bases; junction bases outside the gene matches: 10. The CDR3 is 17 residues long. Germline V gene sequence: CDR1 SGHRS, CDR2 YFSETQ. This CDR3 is CASSLNPSGRAGDIQYF. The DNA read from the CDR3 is TGCGCCAGCAGCTTGAACCCTAGCGGGAGGGCCGGGGACATT.

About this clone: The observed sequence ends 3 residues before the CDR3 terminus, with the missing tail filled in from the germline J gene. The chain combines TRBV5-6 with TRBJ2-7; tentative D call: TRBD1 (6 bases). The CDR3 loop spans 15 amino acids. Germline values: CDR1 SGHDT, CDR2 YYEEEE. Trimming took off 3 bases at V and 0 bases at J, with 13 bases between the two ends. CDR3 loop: CASSWRTVSSYEQYF. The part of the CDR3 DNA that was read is TGTGCCAGCAGCTGGAGGACAGTTAGCTCCTACGAG.

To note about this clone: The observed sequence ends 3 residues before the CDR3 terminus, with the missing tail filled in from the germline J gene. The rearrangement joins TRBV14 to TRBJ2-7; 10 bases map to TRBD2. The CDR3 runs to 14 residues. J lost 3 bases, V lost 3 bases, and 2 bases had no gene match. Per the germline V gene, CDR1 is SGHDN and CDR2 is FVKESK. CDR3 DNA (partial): TGTGCCAGCAGCCACTGGACTAGCGGCTACGAG. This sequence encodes CASSHWTSGYE. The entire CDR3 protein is CASSHWTSGYEQYF.

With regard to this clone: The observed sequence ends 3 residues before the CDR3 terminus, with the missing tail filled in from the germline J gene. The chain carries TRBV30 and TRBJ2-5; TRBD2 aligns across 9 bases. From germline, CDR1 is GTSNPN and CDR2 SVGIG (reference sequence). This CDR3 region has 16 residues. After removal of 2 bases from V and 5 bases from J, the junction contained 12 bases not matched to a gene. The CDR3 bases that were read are TGTGCCTGGAGTTCTGCTAGCGGGGTCTCAGCCGAGACC. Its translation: CAWSSASGVSAET. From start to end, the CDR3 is CAWSSASGVSAETQYF.

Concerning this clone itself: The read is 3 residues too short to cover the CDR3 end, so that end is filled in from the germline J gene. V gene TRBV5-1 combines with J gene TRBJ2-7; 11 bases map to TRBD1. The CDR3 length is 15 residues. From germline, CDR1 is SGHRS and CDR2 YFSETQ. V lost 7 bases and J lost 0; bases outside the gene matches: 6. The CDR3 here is CASRPGTGGSYEQYF. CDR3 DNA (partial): TGCGCCAGCCGCCCCGGGACAGGGGGCTCCTACGAG.

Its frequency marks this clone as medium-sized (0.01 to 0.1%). Incomplete CDR3 DNA: TGCGCCAGCAGCTTGACTTCCACGAACACCGGGGAG. Protein sequence: CASSLTSTNTGE. The full CDR3 reads CASSLTSTNTGELFF. This rearrangement joins TRBV5-1 to TRBJ2-2; D is uncertain. Sequencing ends 3 residues short of the CDR3 end; the germline J gene provides the rest. The germline V and J ends were trimmed by 1 base and 0 bases, with 7 bases remaining between them. The CDR3 covers 15 residues. Germline CDR1 reads SGHRS; CDR2 reads YFSETQ.

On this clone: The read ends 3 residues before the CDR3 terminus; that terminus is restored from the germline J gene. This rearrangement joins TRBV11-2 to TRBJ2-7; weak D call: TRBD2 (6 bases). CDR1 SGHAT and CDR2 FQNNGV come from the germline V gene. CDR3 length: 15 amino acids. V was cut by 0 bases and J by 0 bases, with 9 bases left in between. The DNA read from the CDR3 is TGTGCCAGCAGCTTAGAGGACTACAGCTCCTACGAG. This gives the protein CASSLEDYSSYE. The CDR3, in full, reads CASSLEDYSSYEQYF.